This entry lists 29 T cell receptor beta chains sequenced from one sample in a study of blood T cell repertoires in COVID-19 (dated by TCRdb to about 2020). Library method: the immunoSEQ multiplex PCR assay. TCRdb carries this immuneACCESS record with in-frame sequences only. Its versions omit some clonotypes, under half of them owing to an unresolved V gene in the studies checked, with the rest unexplained. Recorded for this sample are 300,000 to 450,000 clones; 70% to 90% of them occurred a single time. Of the sample, under 3% falls within the top ten clones. The sequencing sample was made of peripheral blood. The receptors were gathered from a human donor in a cohort sampled during active COVID-19.

This clone was seen a handful of times. The gene calls are TRBV28 and TRBJ2-2; D may be TRBD2 (5 bases). Germline CDR1 reads MDHEN; CDR2 reads SYDVKM. With 5 bases removed from V and 7 bases from J, the gap between germline ends came to 17 bases. The CDR3 extends over 15 amino acids. Here the CDR3 reads CASSVILDLDGELFF. CDR3 DNA sequence: TGTGCCAGCAGTGTAATACTAGATTTGGACGGGGAGCTGTTTTTT.

The rearrangement uses TRBV5-1 and TRBJ1-1, with TRBD1 identical over 8 bases. CDR1 SGHRS and CDR2 YFSETQ come from the germline V gene. V gave up 0 bases and J gave up 5 bases; unmatched junction bases: 3. This CDR3 is built from 14 residues. In nucleotides, the CDR3 is TGCGCCAGCAGCTTGGTCAGGGGGCGTACTGAAGCTTTCTTT. Translated, it gives CASSLVRGRTEAFF.

J is TRBJ2-3 and V is TRBV6-5; no reliable D call. The germline V gene encodes CDR1 MNHEY and CDR2 SVGAGI. The V end lost 8 bases, the J end lost 3 bases, and 9 bases lay between the germline ends. The CDR3 covers 12 residues. Here the CDR3 DNA reads TGTGCCAGCTCAGGTCGTACAGATACGCAGTATTTT. Residues: CASSGRTDTQYF.

The chain carries TRBV28 and TRBJ2-1, with D tentatively TRBD1 (6 bases). The CDR3 has 16 residues. Per the germline V gene, CDR1 is MDHEN and CDR2 is SYDVKM. The germline V and J ends were trimmed by 7 bases and 7 bases, with 23 bases remaining between them. CDR3 DNA sequence: TGTGCCAGCACCGAAAGACCGGGACACGGGCGGAATGAGCAGTTCTTC. Residues: CASTERPGHGRNEQFF.

This clone is a singleton in its sample. This sequence joins TRBV30 and TRBJ1-3; D unresolved. CDR1 GTSNPN and CDR2 SVGIG come from the germline V gene (reference sequence). Trimming shortened V by 2 bases and J by 0 bases, and 14 bases separated the two germline ends. The CDR3 loop spans 16 amino acids. CDR3 protein: CAWSSPGTLSGNTIYF. The CDR3 DNA is TGTGCCTGGAGTAGCCCAGGCACACTCTCTGGAAACACCATATATTTT.

This clone is a singleton in its sample. J is TRBJ1-2 and V is TRBV19; 10 nucleotides agree with TRBD1. The CDR3 length is 14 residues. The germline gives CDR1 LNHDA, CDR2 SQIVND (reference sequence). V lost 6 bases, J lost 3 bases, and 4 bases stayed unmatched. CDR3 in amino acids: CASSRTGGDYGYTF. CDR3 sequence (DNA): TGTGCCAGTAGCCGGACAGGGGGGGACTATGGCTACACCTTC.

The chain uses TRBV10-3 and TRBJ2-1; 11 nucleotides agree with TRBD2. Losses at the gene ends were 0 bases for V and 12 bases for J; bases not matched to a gene: 10. Per germline, CDR1 ENHRY and CDR2 SYGVKD. The CDR3 covers 16 residues. In DNA, the CDR3 is TGTGCCATCAGTGAGTCGCTCACTAGCGGGAGCCGCCGGCAGTTCTTC. It encodes CAISESLTSGSRRQFF.

V and J are TRBV7-2 and TRBJ2-2; possibly TRBD1 for D (5 bases). Germline CDR1 SGHTA, CDR2 FQGNSA. This CDR3 spans 14 amino acids. The V gene lost 5 bases and the J gene lost 2 bases, with 9 bases spanning the gap. CDR3 sequence: CASSPGFNTGELFF. The CDR3 bases are TGTGCCAGCAGCCCAGGGTTTAACACCGGGGAGCTGTTTTTT.

This clone was detected once. The V call is TRBV29-1, the J call TRBJ1-2, with 8 positions matching TRBD1. Unmatched junction bases numbered 7, after V lost 2 bases and J lost 2 bases. The CDR3 spans 15 residues. CDR1 SQVTM and CDR2 ANQGSEA come from the germline V gene. The CDR3: CSVERDRPRNYGYTF. In DNA form, the CDR3 reads TGCAGCGTTGAAAGGGACAGGCCGAGGAACTATGGCTACACCTTC.

The V gene is TRBV6-5, the J gene TRBJ2-7; 9 bases map to TRBD1. The J segment lost 5 bases and the V segment lost 0 bases, leaving 5 bases of the junction unmatched. Looked up from germline, CDR1 is MNHEY and CDR2 is SVGAGI. This CDR3 contains 15 residues. CDR3 bases: TGTGCCAGCAGTTACTCGGGGACAGGGACAAACGAGCAGTACTTC. It specifies CASSYSGTGTNEQYF.

The chain joins TRBV14 to TRBJ2-3, with D possibly being TRBD1 (6 bases). This CDR3 contains 13 residues. Germline CDR1 and CDR2: SGHDN and FVKESK. Trimming shortened V by 4 bases and J by 6 bases, and 11 bases separated the two germline ends. CDR3 sequence: CASSLHGGDTQYF. The CDR3 DNA is TGTGCCAGCAGCCTGCATGGGGGCGATACGCAGTATTTT.

J is TRBJ1-3 and V is TRBV28; 9 bases match TRBD1. Germline CDR1 reads MDHEN; CDR2 reads SYDVKM. V shed 8 bases, J shed 0 bases, and the junction held 5 bases outside the gene matches. The CDR3 loop spans 15 amino acids. The CDR3 region is CASAGQGSSGNTIYF. CDR3 sequence (DNA): TGTGCCAGCGCCGGACAGGGGAGCTCTGGAAACACCATATATTTT.

The chain employs TRBV5-8 and TRBJ2-3; TRBD1 might be the D (6 bases). CDR3 length: 16 amino acids. The V end was cut by 4 bases, the J end by 4 bases, with 19 bases between. Per germline, CDR1 SGHTS and CDR2 YDEGEE. The CDR3 spells CASSPYRRQAPDTQYF. CDR3 sequence (DNA): TGTGCCAGCAGCCCATATCGACGACAGGCTCCAGATACGCAGTATTTT.

The V and J genes are TRBV4-2 and TRBJ1-1; D remains ambiguous. This CDR3 has 15 residues. Germline CDR1 LGHNA, CDR2 YNFKEQ. Trimming left V 1 base short and J 3 bases short, with 12 bases between. The DNA for the CDR3 is TGTGCCAGCAGCCAAGTATGGGCTAAGGACACTGAAGCTTTCTTT. Translating it yields CASSQVWAKDTEAFF.

This clone has a handful of counts. Here the CDR3 reads CASRGGGNTEAFF. The CDR3 DNA follows: TGCGCCAGCAGGGGAGGTGGGAACACTGAAGCTTTCTTT. The chain uses TRBV5-1 and TRBJ1-1, with D hard to call. Trimming removed 5 bases from V and 1 base from J, with 9 bases in between. CDR1 and CDR2 from the germline V gene are SGHRS and YFSETQ. This CDR3 spans 13 amino acids.

The J gene is TRBJ2-1, the V gene TRBV10-3; 10 bases align to TRBD2. Per the germline V gene, CDR1 is ENHRY and CDR2 is SYGVKD. The CDR3 spans 16 residues. After removal of 5 bases from V and 1 base from J, the junction contained 5 bases not matched to a gene. CDR3 coding DNA: TGTGCCATCAGTCTTGGACTAGCGGTATCCTACAATGAGCAGTTCTTC. Translating it yields CAISLGLAVSYNEQFF.

This clone was detected once. The chain uses TRBV4-1 and TRBJ1-1, with 7 bases matching TRBD1. CDR3 size: 16 residues. V shed 1 base, J shed 1 base, and the junction held 6 bases outside the gene matches. Germline V gene lookup returns CDR1 MGHRA and CDR2 YSYEKL. CDR3 sequence: CASSQAGQAGNTEAFF. The CDR3 coding sequence is TGCGCCAGCAGCCAAGCCGGACAGGCCGGGAACACTGAAGCTTTCTTT.

The chain is built from TRBV19 and TRBJ1-5; D not resolved. Per the germline V gene, CDR1 is LNHDA and CDR2 is SQIVND (reference sequence). Between the trimmed V and J ends, which lost 3 bases and 5 bases, there was a span of 8 bases. The CDR3 extends over 13 amino acids. The chain's CDR3 is CASSIIRDQPQHF. DNA for the CDR3: TGTGCCAGTAGTATCATTCGAGATCAGCCCCAGCATTTT.

This clone was recorded only once. CDR3 protein: CAPQGYSGRSTDTQYF. In nucleotides, the CDR3 is TGTGCCCCGCAGGGGTATAGCGGGAGGTCCACAGATACGCAGTATTTT. The chain couples TRBV28 to TRBJ2-3; 10 bases line up with TRBD2. This CDR3 contains 16 residues. CDR1 MDHEN and CDR2 SYDVKM come from the germline V gene. V was clipped by 11 bases and J by 2 bases; unmatched bases: 13.

The chain has TRBV19 and TRBJ2-1; 7 bases are a match to TRBD2. Germline CDR1 and CDR2: LNHDA and SQIVND (reference sequence). This CDR3 has 14 residues. Germline trimming cut 1 base from V and 4 bases from J; bases unmatched to any gene: 1. The CDR3 region is CASSIASGYNEQFF. The CDR3, as DNA: TGTGCCAGTAGTATAGCTAGCGGATACAATGAGCAGTTCTTC.

The chain recombines TRBV6-4 with TRBJ1-5; D may be TRBD1 (5 bases). V lost 6 bases and J lost 7, with 16 bases in between. The CDR3 contains 14 residues. CDR1 and CDR2 from the germline V gene are MRHNA and SNTAGT. The CDR3 sequence is CASRKSGSRQPQHF. The CDR3 DNA is TGTGCCAGCAGAAAATCAGGGTCGCGGCAGCCCCAGCATTTT.

In its sample, this clone was seen once. The chain links TRBV7-8 to TRBJ1-5; 8 bases align to TRBD1. Germline lookup yields CDR1 SGHVS and CDR2 FQNEAQ. This CDR3 spans 15 amino acids. With V trimmed by 1 base and J by 7 bases, 6 bases remained unmatched. CDR3 sequence reads: CASSLEDREEQPQHF. CDR3 coding DNA: TGTGCCAGCAGCTTAGAGGACAGGGAGGAGCAGCCCCAGCATTTT.

The CDR3 is CASSARGGNEQFF. CDR3 nucleotide sequence: TGTGCCAGCAGCGCCCGAGGTGGGAATGAGCAGTTCTTC. This rearrangement joins TRBV7-3 to TRBJ2-1, with D hard to call. CDR1 and CDR2 from the germline V gene are SGHTA and FQGTGA. The CDR3 contains 13 residues. Trimming removed 5 bases from V and 7 bases from J, with 12 bases in between.

The chain employs TRBV10-3 and TRBJ1-6, with 10 bases lining up with TRBD1. Per the germline V gene, CDR1 is ENHRY and CDR2 is SYGVKD. V dropped 0 bases and J dropped 7; count of bases not matched to a gene: 3. The CDR3 has 16 amino acids. This CDR3 is CAISESTGQGNSPLHF. In DNA, the CDR3 is TGTGCCATCAGTGAGTCTACGGGACAGGGGAATTCACCCCTCCACTTT.

This chain joins TRBV19 and TRBJ2-7, with 7 bases aligning to TRBD1. From germline, CDR1 is LNHDA and CDR2 SQIVND (reference sequence). The V and J ends lost 6 bases and 4 bases, in that order; junction bases with no gene match: 9. The CDR3 sequence is 14 residues long. CDR3 bases: TGTGCCAGTAGCCAGAGACCGGGACAGTACGAGCAGTACTTC. Residues: CASSQRPGQYEQYF.

V usage is TRBV13 and J usage is TRBJ2-1; no reliable D call. The germline V gene encodes CDR1 PRHDT and CDR2 FYEKMQ (reference sequence). The CDR3 is made up of 15 amino acids. V dropped 5 bases and J dropped 11 bases, with 22 bases sitting between them. The CDR3 DNA is TGTGCCAGCAGCGACGGAGTGTTCAAATGGGTTAAGCAGTTCTTC. As protein: CASSDGVFKWVKQFF.

This clone was seen only once. The chain joins TRBV11-2 to TRBJ2-3; 7 bases align to TRBD2. Looked up from germline, CDR1 is SGHAT and CDR2 is FQNNGV. This CDR3 comprises 14 residues. V was clipped by 1 base and J by 5 bases; unmatched bases: 3. In DNA, the CDR3 is TGTGCCAGCAGCTTAGTGGGGGGGATAGATACGCAGTATTTT. Translation: CASSLVGGIDTQYF.

V gene TRBV7-2 combines with J gene TRBJ1-6; 7 positions match TRBD1. Losses at the gene ends were 1 base for V and 6 bases for J; bases not matched to a gene: 6. CDR3 length: 16 residues. Germline V gene sequence: CDR1 SGHTA, CDR2 FQGNSA. CDR3 DNA: TGTGCCAGCAGCTTAGTTTTCGACAGGGCTAATTCACCCCTCCACTTT. Its protein is CASSLVFDRANSPLHF.

CDR3 in amino acids: CASSYLGQPYGYTF. CDR3 bases: TGTGCCAGCAGTTACTTGGGACAGCCCTATGGCTACACCTTC. The chain combines TRBV6-5 with TRBJ1-2; TRBD1 aligns across 7 bases. The CDR3 is 14 amino acids. Losses at the gene ends were 1 base for V and 4 bases for J; bases not matched to a gene: 3. The germline V gene has CDR1 MNHEY and CDR2 SVGAGI.